Detailed here is one T cell receptor beta chain. Its antigen remains unknown. This sample stems from a study of OX40 agonist ivuxolimab in advanced cancers. On the study more broadly: Two patients with cutaneous melanoma and one with hepatocellular carcinoma, three in total, showed partial responses.

Only in-frame clones appear in the TCRdb table, and some are missing; sequencing was by immunoSEQ multiplex PCR. The sample yields approximately 74,000 clones, approximately 89% seen once. General study findings and limits: It was not determined which antigens were specifically recognized by the peripheral T cells that had undergone clonal expansion. Some of the lowest clonal expansion was seen in partial responders at 0.1-3.0 mg/kg.

Germline assignment: CDR1 SGHRS and CDR2 YFSETQ. Trimming cost V 4 bases and J 0 bases; bases outside gene matches: 5. This CDR3 has 15 amino acids. The source was CD4+ or CD8+ T cells sorted from blood, collected in a trial of the OX40 agonist ivuxolimab. This TCR was sampled from an adult with an advanced solid tumor such as melanoma, head and neck, liver or kidney cancer. This sequence joins TRBV5-1 and TRBJ1-1, with 8 bases fitting TRBD1. CDR3 in DNA: TGCGCCAGCAGCATAATACAGGGGGTGAACACTGAAGCTTTCTTT. This sequence encodes CASSIIQGVNTEAFF.